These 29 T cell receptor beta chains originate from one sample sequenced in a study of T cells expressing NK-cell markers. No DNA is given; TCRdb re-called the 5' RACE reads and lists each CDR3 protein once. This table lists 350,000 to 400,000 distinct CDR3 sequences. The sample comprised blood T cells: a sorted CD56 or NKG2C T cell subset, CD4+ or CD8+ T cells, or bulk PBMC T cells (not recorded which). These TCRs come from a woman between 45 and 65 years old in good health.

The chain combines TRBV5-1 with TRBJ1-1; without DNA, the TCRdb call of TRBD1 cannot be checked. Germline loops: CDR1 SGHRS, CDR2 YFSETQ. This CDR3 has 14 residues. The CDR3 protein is CASSLIGGNTEAFF.

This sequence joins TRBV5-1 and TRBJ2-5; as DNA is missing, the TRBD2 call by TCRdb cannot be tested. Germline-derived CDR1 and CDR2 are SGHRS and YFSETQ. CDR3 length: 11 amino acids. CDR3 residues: CASSFGTTQYF.

CDR3: CASSGERGPYNEQFF. This chain uses TRBV2 with TRBJ2-1; TCRdb calls TRBD2, which cannot be checked without DNA. The CDR3 sequence is 15 residues long. CDR1 is SNHLY, CDR2 FYNNEI, per germline.

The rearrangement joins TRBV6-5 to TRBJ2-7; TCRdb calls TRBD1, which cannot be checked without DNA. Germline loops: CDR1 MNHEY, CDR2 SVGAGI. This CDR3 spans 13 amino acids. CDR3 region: CASSSQVLYEQYF.

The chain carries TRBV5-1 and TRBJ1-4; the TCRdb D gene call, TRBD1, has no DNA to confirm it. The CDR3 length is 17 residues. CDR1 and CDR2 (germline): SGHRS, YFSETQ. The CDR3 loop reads CASSSTGQAATNEKLFF. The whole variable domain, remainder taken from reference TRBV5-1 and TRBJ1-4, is KAGVTQTPRYLIKTRGQQVTLSCSPISGHRSVSWYQQTPGQGLQFLFEYFSETQRNKGNFPGRFSGRQFSNSRSEMNVSTLELGDSALYLCASSSTGQAATNEKLFFGSGTQLSVL.

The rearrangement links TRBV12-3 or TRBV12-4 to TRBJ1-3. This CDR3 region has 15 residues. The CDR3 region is CASSELGVAGNTIYF.

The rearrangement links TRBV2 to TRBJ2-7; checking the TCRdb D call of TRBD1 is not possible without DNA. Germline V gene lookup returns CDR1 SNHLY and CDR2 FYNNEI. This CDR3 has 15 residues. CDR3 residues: CASLRTTGGSGEQYF.

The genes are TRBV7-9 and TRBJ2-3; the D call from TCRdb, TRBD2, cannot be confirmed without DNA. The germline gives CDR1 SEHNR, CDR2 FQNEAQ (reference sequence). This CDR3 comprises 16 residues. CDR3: CASLDLLSGSSDTQYF.

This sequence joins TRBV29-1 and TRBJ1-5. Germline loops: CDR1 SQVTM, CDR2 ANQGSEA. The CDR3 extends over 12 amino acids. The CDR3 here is CSTQYGTWPQHF. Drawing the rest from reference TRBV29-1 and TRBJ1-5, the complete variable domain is SAVISQKPSRDICQRGTSLTIQCQVDSQVTMMFWYRQQPGQSLTLIATANQGSEATYESGFVIDKFPISRPNLTFSTLTVSNMSPEDSSIYLCSTQYGTWPQHFGDGTRLSIL.

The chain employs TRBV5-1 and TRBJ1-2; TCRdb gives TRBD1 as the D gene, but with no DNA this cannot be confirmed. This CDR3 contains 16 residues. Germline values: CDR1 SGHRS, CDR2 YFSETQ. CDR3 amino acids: CASSLSRGKRDYGYTF.

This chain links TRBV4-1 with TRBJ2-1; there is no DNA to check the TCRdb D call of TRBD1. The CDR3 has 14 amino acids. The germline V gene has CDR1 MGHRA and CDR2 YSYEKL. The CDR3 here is CASSQDGTGYEQFF.

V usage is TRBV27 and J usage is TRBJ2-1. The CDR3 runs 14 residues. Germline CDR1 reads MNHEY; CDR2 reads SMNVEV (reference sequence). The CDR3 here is CASSASTLLGEQFF.

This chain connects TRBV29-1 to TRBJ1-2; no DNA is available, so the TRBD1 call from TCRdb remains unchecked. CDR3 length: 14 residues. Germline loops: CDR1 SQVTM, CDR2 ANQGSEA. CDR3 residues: CSVAGGTGGYGYTF. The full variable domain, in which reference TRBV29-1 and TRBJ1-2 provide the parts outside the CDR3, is SAVISQKPSRDICQRGTSLTIQCQVDSQVTMMFWYRQQPGQSLTLIATANQGSEATYESGFVIDKFPISRPNLTFSTLTVSNMSPEDSSIYLCSVAGGTGGYGYTFGSGTRLTVV.

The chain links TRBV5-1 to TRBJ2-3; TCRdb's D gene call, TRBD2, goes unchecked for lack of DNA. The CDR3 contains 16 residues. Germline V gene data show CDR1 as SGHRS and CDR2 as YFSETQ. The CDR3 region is CASSTGGGQATDTQYF.

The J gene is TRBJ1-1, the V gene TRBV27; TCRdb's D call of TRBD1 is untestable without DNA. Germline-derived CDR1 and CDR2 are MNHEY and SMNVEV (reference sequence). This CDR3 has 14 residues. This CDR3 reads CASQVTGGNTEAFF.

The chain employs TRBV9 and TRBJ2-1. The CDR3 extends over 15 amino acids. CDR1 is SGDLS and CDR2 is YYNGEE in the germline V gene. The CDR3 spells CASSVVGGSYNEQFF.

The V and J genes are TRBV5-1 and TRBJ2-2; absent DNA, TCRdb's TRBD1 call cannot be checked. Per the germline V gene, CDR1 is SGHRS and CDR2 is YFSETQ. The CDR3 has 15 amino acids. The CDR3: CASSSGTVYTGELFF.

The CDR3: CSARSKGAGVAFF. This rearrangement joins TRBV20-1 to TRBJ1-1; the TCRdb call, TRBD1, lacks DNA for checking. The CDR3 covers 13 residues. Germline CDR1 is DFQATT and CDR2 is SNEGSKA (reference sequence).

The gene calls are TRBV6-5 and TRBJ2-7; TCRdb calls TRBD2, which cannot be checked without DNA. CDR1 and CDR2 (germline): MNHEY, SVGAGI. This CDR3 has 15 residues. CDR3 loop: CASSTSGRGLREQYF.

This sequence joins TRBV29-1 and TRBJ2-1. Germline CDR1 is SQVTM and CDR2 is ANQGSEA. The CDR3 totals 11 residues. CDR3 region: CSVEEVNEQFF.

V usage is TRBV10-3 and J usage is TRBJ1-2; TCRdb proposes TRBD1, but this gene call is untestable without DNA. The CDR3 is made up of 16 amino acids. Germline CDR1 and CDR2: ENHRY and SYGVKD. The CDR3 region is CAISESAGRTNYGYTF.

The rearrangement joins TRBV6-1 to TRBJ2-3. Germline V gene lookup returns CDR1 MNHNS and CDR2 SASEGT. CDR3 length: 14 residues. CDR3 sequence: CASSENLNTDTQYF.

This CDR3 is CASSLGRQLNSPLHF. The V call is TRBV5-1, the J call TRBJ1-6. The germline gives CDR1 SGHRS, CDR2 YFSETQ. The CDR3 runs 15 residues. Complete variable domain (other parts from reference TRBV5-1 and TRBJ1-6): KAGVTQTPRYLIKTRGQQVTLSCSPISGHRSVSWYQQTPGQGLQFLFEYFSETQRNKGNFPGRFSGRQFSNSRSEMNVSTLELGDSALYLCASSLGRQLNSPLHFGNGTRLTVT.

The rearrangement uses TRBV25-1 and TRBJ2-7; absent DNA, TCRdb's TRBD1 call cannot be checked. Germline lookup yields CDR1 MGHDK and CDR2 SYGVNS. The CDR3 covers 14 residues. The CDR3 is CASSSGQGSYEQYF.

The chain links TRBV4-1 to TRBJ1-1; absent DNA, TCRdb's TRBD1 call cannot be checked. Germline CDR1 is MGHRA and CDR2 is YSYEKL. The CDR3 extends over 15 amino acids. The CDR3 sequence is CASSQAYWGRPEAFF.

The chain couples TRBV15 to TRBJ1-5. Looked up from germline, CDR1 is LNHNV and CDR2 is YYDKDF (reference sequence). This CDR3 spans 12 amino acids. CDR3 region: CATSRVEGPQHF. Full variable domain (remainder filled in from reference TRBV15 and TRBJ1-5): DAMVIQNPRYQVTQFGKPVTLSCSQTLNHNVMYWYQQKSSQAPKLLFHYYDKDFNNEADTPDNFQSRRPNTSFCFLDIRSPGLGDTAMYLCATSRVEGPQHFGDGTRLSIL.

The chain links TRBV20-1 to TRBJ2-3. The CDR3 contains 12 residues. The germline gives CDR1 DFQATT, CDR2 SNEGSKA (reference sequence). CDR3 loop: CSARTTGNTQYF.

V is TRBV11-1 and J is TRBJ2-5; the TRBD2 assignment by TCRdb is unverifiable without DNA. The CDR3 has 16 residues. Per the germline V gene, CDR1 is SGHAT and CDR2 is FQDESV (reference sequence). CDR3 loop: CASSSGLAGAEETQYF.

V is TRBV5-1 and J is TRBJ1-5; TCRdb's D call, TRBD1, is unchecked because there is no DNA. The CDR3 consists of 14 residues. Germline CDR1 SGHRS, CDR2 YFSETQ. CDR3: CASSFSQGGQPQHF. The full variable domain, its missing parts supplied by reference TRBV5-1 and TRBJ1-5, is KAGVTQTPRYLIKTRGQQVTLSCSPISGHRSVSWYQQTPGQGLQFLFEYFSETQRNKGNFPGRFSGRQFSNSRSEMNVSTLELGDSALYLCASSFSQGGQPQHFGDGTRLSIL.